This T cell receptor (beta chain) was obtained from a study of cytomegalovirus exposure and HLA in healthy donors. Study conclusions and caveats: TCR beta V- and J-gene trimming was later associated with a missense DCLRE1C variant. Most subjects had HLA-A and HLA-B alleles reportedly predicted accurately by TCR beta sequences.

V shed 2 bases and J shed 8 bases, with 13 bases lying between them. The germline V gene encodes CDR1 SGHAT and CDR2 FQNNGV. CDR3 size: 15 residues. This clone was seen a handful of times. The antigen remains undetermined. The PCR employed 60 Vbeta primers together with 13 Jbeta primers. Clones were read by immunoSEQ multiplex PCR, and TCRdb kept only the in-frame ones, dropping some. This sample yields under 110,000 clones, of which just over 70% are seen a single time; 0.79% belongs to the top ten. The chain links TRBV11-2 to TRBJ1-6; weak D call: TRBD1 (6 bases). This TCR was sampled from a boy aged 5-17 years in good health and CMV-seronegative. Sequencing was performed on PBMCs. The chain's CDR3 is CASSLSLTGHSPLHF. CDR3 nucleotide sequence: TGTGCCAGCAGCTTATCCCTAACAGGGCATTCACCCCTCCACTTT. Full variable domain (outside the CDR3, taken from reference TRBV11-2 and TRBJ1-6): EAGVAQSPRYKIIEKRQSVAFWCNPISGHATLYWYQQILGQGPKLLIQFQNNGVVDDSQLPKDRFSAERLKGVDSTLKIQPAKLEDSAVYLCASSLSLTGHSPLHFGNGTRLTVT.